This entry lists 25 T cell receptor beta chains sequenced from one sample in a study of control samples from healthy donors and cancer patients. Sequenced by immunoSEQ multiplex PCR; TCRdb stores in-frame clones only, minus some. The data show about 92,000 clones, around 80% seen once. The sample comprised blood. All receptors come from a woman aged 60-70 years in good health.

In its sample, this clone was seen once. The chain uses TRBV7-2 and TRBJ2-5; D remains unclear. The V and J ends lost 1 base and 2 bases respectively, with 11 bases between them. Looked up from germline, CDR1 is SGHTA and CDR2 is FQGNSA. The CDR3 contains 15 residues. The CDR3 reads CASSLVPNAQETQYF. The CDR3 region has the DNA TGTGCCAGCAGCTTAGTGCCGAACGCTCAAGAGACCCAGTACTTC.

This chain links TRBV12-3 or TRBV12-4 with TRBJ1-1, with 7 bases identical to TRBD1. V lost 7 bases, J lost 6 bases, and 2 bases stayed unmatched. The CDR3 spans 11 residues. The CDR3 DNA is TGTGCCAGCACCCAGGGGGCTGAAGCTTTCTTT. Translating it yields CASTQGAEAFF.

V gene TRBV28 combines with J gene TRBJ2-4; the match to TRBD2 covers 11 bases. Losses at the gene ends were 6 bases for V and 1 base for J; bases not matched to a gene: 20. This CDR3 contains 21 residues. Germline V gene data show CDR1 as MDHEN and CDR2 as SYDVKM. CDR3: CASRHHQRLAGTIGAKNIQYF. The CDR3, as DNA: TGTGCCAGCAGGCACCACCAACGACTAGCGGGGACCATCGGGGCCAAAAACATTCAGTACTTC.

This chain uses TRBV7-9 with TRBJ2-1; D is unclear. Germline CDR1 is SEHNR and CDR2 is FQNEAQ (reference sequence). Trimming pared 1 base from V and 2 bases from J, leaving 15 bases between. The CDR3 extends over 17 amino acids. The CDR3 is CASSLVSAVPTYNEQFF. The CDR3 nucleotides read TGTGCCAGCAGCTTAGTTTCGGCGGTCCCGACCTACAATGAGCAGTTCTTC.

The chain is built from TRBV5-6 and TRBJ1-2; the D is unclear. Germline CDR1 and CDR2: SGHDT and YYEEEE. Trimming took 0 bases from V and 4 from J, leaving 16 bases between them. This CDR3 has 16 amino acids. The CDR3 region is CASSLAGGLGPYGYTF. The CDR3, as DNA: TGTGCCAGCAGCTTGGCCGGAGGACTTGGGCCCTATGGCTACACCTTC.

This chain connects TRBV4-1 to TRBJ2-1, with TRBD2 matching 11 bases. Per the germline V gene, CDR1 is MGHRA and CDR2 is YSYEKL. The CDR3 totals 15 residues. The CDR3: CATRTGSGGADEQFF. In DNA, the CDR3 is TGCGCAACACGGACAGGTAGCGGGGGGGCCGATGAGCAGTTCTTC.

The chain recombines TRBV5-6 with TRBJ1-1; perhaps TRBD1 as D (6 bases). V lost 2 bases and J 0 bases, leaving 11 bases between the germline ends. CDR3 length: 15 amino acids. Germline values: CDR1 SGHDT, CDR2 YYEEEE. The CDR3 is CASSFEDRMNTEAFF. The CDR3 DNA reads TGTGCCAGCAGCTTCGAGGACAGAATGAACACTGAAGCTTTCTTT.

This clone was seen once. V usage is TRBV28 and J usage is TRBJ1-5; 8 nucleotides line up with TRBD1. The CDR3 length is 14 residues. Germline CDR1 reads MDHEN; CDR2 reads SYDVKM. The V segment lost 4 bases and the J segment 6 bases; nucleotides outside the gene matches: 5. The CDR3 coding sequence is TGTGCCAGCAGTTCAGGGGGCGGGACTCAGCCCCAGCATTTT. This encodes CASSSGGGTQPQHF.

V usage is TRBV19 and J usage is TRBJ1-3, with D perhaps TRBD1 (5 bases). The V end was cut by 7 bases, the J end by 6 bases, with 19 bases between. CDR3 length equals 15 residues. CDR1 LNHDA and CDR2 SQIVND come from the germline V gene (reference sequence). As DNA, the CDR3 is TGTGCCAGTACCTCAACAGGTGCCAGTAAAAACACCATATATTTT. It is translated as CASTSTGASKNTIYF. The variable domain in full, completed from reference TRBV19 and TRBJ1-3, reads DGGITQSPKYLFRKEGQNVTLSCEQNLNHDAMYWYRQDPGQGLRLIYYSQIVNDFQKGDIAEGYSVSREKKESFPLTVTSAQKNPTAFYLCASTSTGASKNTIYFGEGSWLTVV.

A few counts support this clone. V is TRBV10-3 and J is TRBJ1-2; D gene uncertain. Germline values: CDR1 ENHRY, CDR2 SYGVKD. The CDR3 has 13 residues. V lost 4 bases and J 3 bases, leaving 9 bases between the germline ends. CDR3 region: CAISGAKYYGYTF. CDR3 coding DNA: TGTGCCATCAGTGGGGCAAAATACTATGGCTACACCTTC.

CDR3 bases: TGTGCCAGCAGTTTAATGGGGGGCACTGGAAACACCATATATTTT. Translating it yields CASSLMGGTGNTIYF. J is TRBJ1-3 and V is TRBV27; tentative D call: TRBD1 (6 bases). In germline, CDR1 is MNHEY, CDR2 SMNVEV (reference sequence). Trimming stripped 2 bases from V and 2 bases from J, with 10 bases between. CDR3 length: 15 amino acids.

This rearrangement joins TRBV4-1 to TRBJ2-5, with D perhaps TRBD1 (6 bases). This CDR3 contains 17 residues. Trimming pared 3 bases from V and 5 bases from J, leaving 22 bases between. Germline values: CDR1 MGHRA, CDR2 YSYEKL. The CDR3 region is CASSQGTTFLGAETQYF. CDR3 in DNA: TGCGCCAGCAGCCAGGGGACAACCTTCCTAGGGGCGGAGACCCAGTACTTC.

The V and J genes are TRBV11-2 and TRBJ2-7; D call uncertain. The CDR3 runs to 12 residues. The germline V gene has CDR1 SGHAT and CDR2 FQNNGV. V lost 1 base and J 7 bases, leaving 8 bases between the germline ends. The CDR3 spells CASSLVTGEQYF. The CDR3, as DNA: TGTGCCAGCAGCTTAGTTACCGGGGAGCAGTACTTC.

The V call is TRBV5-1, the J call TRBJ1-2; 8 bases agree with TRBD1. The CDR3 runs to 18 residues. The V and J ends lost 0 bases and 4 bases, in that order; junction bases with no gene match: 14. CDR1 is SGHRS and CDR2 is YFSETQ in the germline V gene. Here the CDR3 reads CASSLAGAQGASSYGYTF. The CDR3 nucleotides read TGCGCCAGCAGCTTGGCTGGTGCTCAGGGGGCGAGTAGCTATGGCTACACCTTC.

V gene TRBV23-1 combines with J gene TRBJ2-5; D perhaps matches TRBD1 (6 bases). TRBV23-1 is an ORF, with its function uncertain. The length of the CDR3 is 20 residues. The V end lost 7 bases, the J end lost 0 bases, and 30 bases lay between the germline ends. CDR3: CASTHATNYRQVRYQETQYF. The CDR3 DNA reads as TGCGCCAGCACCCACGCTACAAATTACCGACAGGTCCGGTACCAAGAGACCCAGTACTTC.

The chain combines TRBV29-1 with TRBJ1-1; 10 bases are shared with TRBD1. CDR1 and CDR2 (germline): SQVTM, ANQGSEA. V lost 7 bases and J lost 4; bases outside the gene matches: 6. The CDR3 extends over 13 amino acids. The CDR3: CSAVRTGGTEAFF. CDR3 bases: TGCAGCGCTGTACGGACAGGGGGCACTGAAGCTTTCTTT.

The chain couples TRBV3-1 (or the pseudogene TRBV3-2) to TRBJ1-1; possible D gene TRBD1, 5 bases. The ends were cut back, 4 bases at V and 8 bases at J, with 17 bases in the middle. Germline assignment: CDR1 LGHDT and CDR2 YNNKEL (reference sequence). CDR3 length equals 14 residues. CDR3 nucleotides: TGTGCCAGCAGCCCCCACGGGGGTGCTGGAGAAGCTTTCTTT. Its protein is CASSPHGGAGEAFF.

The rearrangement joins TRBV4-1 to TRBJ2-7; a weak D match, TRBD1 (6 bases). Looked up from germline, CDR1 is MGHRA and CDR2 is YSYEKL. Trimming removed 1 base at V and 4 bases at J, with 8 bases between. CDR3 size: 13 residues. The CDR3 sequence is CASSQVGAYEQYF. Here the CDR3 DNA reads TGCGCCAGCAGCCAAGTGGGGGCTTACGAGCAGTACTTC.

The genes are TRBV5-1 and TRBJ1-2; the D gene is possibly TRBD1 (6 bases). Deletions cut 4 bases from V and 8 bases from J, with 18 bases between. Germline-derived CDR1 and CDR2 are SGHRS and YFSETQ. This CDR3 comprises 14 residues. DNA of the CDR3: TGCGCCAGCAGCCCGGGACACCCGTCCGTAGGCTACACCTTC. Its protein is CASSPGHPSVGYTF. Variable domain in full (rest from reference TRBV5-1 and TRBJ1-2): KAGVTQTPRYLIKTRGQQVTLSCSPISGHRSVSWYQQTPGQGLQFLFEYFSETQRNKGNFPGRFSGRQFSNSRSEMNVSTLELGDSALYLCASSPGHPSVGYTFGSGTRLTVV.

The chain couples TRBV24-1 to TRBJ1-1, with D unresolved. V lost 5 bases and J 1 base, leaving 10 bases between the germline ends. The CDR3 spans 14 residues. Germline CDR1 KGHDR, CDR2 SFDVKD. The CDR3 nucleotides read TGTGCCACCAGTGGAGGCCAAGGGAACACTGAAGCTTTCTTT. Its translation: CATSGGQGNTEAFF.

V and J are TRBV15 and TRBJ1-1; D is undetermined. Trimming removed 2 bases from V and 2 bases from J, with 9 bases in between. This CDR3 comprises 14 residues. The germline gives CDR1 LNHNV, CDR2 YYDKDF (reference sequence). DNA of the CDR3: TGTGCCACCAGCAGACGATCAGGTAACACTGAAGCTTTCTTT. Its translation: CATSRRSGNTEAFF.

This rearrangement joins TRBV13 to TRBJ2-2; D remains ambiguous. Trimming left V 6 bases short and J 6 bases short, with 8 bases between. The CDR3 runs to 12 residues. Germline values: CDR1 PRHDT, CDR2 FYEKMQ (reference sequence). The DNA for the CDR3 is TGTGCCAGCAGATCAGGTCCCGGGGAGCTGTTTTTT. As protein: CASRSGPGELFF. Supplemented by reference TRBV13 and TRBJ2-2, the full variable domain reads AAGVIQSPRHLIKEKRETATLKCYPIPRHDTVYWYQQGPGQDPQFLISFYEKMQSDKGSIPDRFSAQQFSDYHSELNMSSLELGDSALYFCASRSGPGELFFGEGSRLTVL.

A few counts support this clone. The chain combines TRBV25-1 with TRBJ1-4, with TRBD1 identical over 8 bases. The trim removed 7 bases at V and 4 bases at J, leaving 8 bases unmatched. The CDR3 sequence is 15 residues long. The germline V gene encodes CDR1 MGHDK and CDR2 SYGVNS. In DNA form, the CDR3 reads TGTGCCAGCAACAAACAGGGGGAGAGTAATGAAAAACTGTTTTTT. Translating gives CASNKQGESNEKLFF. The whole variable domain, filled in from reference TRBV25-1 and TRBJ1-4, reads EADIYQTPRYLVIGTGKKITLECSQTMGHDKMYWYQQDPGMELHLIHYSYGVNSTEKGDLSSESTVSRIRTEHFPLTLESARPSHTSQYLCASNKQGESNEKLFFGSGTQLSVL.

The chain combines TRBV6-1 with TRBJ1-5, with D hard to call. The germline V gene encodes CDR1 MNHNS and CDR2 SASEGT. V was clipped by 3 bases and J by 6 bases, with 15 bases between them. This CDR3 has 15 amino acids. The CDR3 is CASSDPSRALQPQHF. CDR3 coding DNA: TGTGCCAGCAGTGACCCATCACGGGCCCTTCAGCCCCAGCATTTT.

The chain uses TRBV19 and TRBJ2-6, with D uncertain. Trimming pared 1 base from V and 0 bases from J, leaving 7 bases between. Germline CDR1 LNHDA, CDR2 SQIVND (reference sequence). There are 16 residues in the CDR3. This CDR3 reads CASSIGANSGANVLTF. CDR3 nucleotide sequence: TGTGCCAGTAGTATAGGTGCGAACTCTGGGGCCAACGTCCTGACTTTC.